The following is a T cell receptor (beta chain) sequence with its context. This sample was included in a study of blood T cell repertoires in COVID-19. Methods used by the authors: Quantification of nucleated cells was approximated via reference gene primer amplification. Sequencing used immunoSEQ multiplex PCR; TCRdb keeps in-frame clones, though not all of them. From that table come the V and J calls and clone size; the DNA was used to work out D and trimming. The table lists 130,000 to 150,000 clones, more than 75% of them singletons. The sample consisted of PBMCs or T cells enriched from blood (not recorded which). This receptor was obtained from a man between 60 and 75 years old who had recovered from COVID-19.

The CDR3 DNA reads as TGTGCCAGCAGTCGACTCGGTGAGCAGTTCTTC. This encodes CASSRLGEQFF. J is TRBJ2-1 and V is TRBV27; unclear D gene. The germline V and J ends were trimmed by 5 bases and 9 bases, with 8 bases remaining between them. CDR1 MNHEY and CDR2 SMNVEV come from the germline V gene (reference sequence). This CDR3 is built from 11 residues.